The subject of this entry is one T cell receptor (beta chain). The CDR3 runs 16 residues. The V and J ends lost 3 bases and 3 bases respectively, with 18 bases between them. In germline, CDR1 is SGHRS, CDR2 YFSETQ. TCRdb keeps only in-frame clones here, not all; method: immunoSEQ multiplex PCR. In the table there are approximately 280,000 clones, 85% of which are singletons. The study counted Cohort 3 donors as recovered given two negative PCRs, clearance, or symptom resolution. The data are from a study of blood T cell repertoires in COVID-19. Study-level background: Samples representing acute and convalescent COVID-19 were sourced from the United States, Italy and Spain.

The sample taken for sequencing was PBMCs or T cells enriched from blood (not recorded which). This TCR was sampled from a woman aged 45 to 65 who had recovered from COVID-19. The gene calls are TRBV5-1 and TRBJ1-1, with TRBD1 as a possible D gene (6 bases). The DNA for the CDR3 is TGCGCCAGCAGCTCGGGAACAGGGATCGGTCACACTGAAGCTTTCTTT. Translating it yields CASSSGTGIGHTEAFF.